A selection of T cell receptor beta chains follows, all from one sample in a study of vaccination and CD4 T cells after COVID-19. TCRdb recomputed calls from the PCR reads with MiXCR, one row per CDR3 protein. Counted here are over 15,000 distinct CDR3 sequences, around 29% occurring once; the ten biggest clones make up roughly 14%. Their antigens remain unidentified. Source material: cultured CD4+ T cells from blood. These TCRs come from a human donor with COVID-19. CDR3s include the opening cysteine and the closing phenylalanine or tryptophan. A D gene is named only where the DNA matches it firmly.

j_call,d_call,v_call,cdr3_aa
TRBJ2-1,TRBD1,TRBV7-8,CASRRTGYNEQFF
TRBJ2-7,TRBD2,TRBV20-1,CSATLRLAGGYEQYF
TRBJ1-2,NA,TRBV7-8,CASSLESAGPISYGYTF
TRBJ2-5,TRBD1,TRBV5-1,CASSLVGQGFGETQYF
TRBJ2-7,TRBD2,TRBV20-1,CSASGGAGGSPYEQCF
TRBJ2-7,NA,TRBV9,CASSVAGKSEQYF
TRBJ1-5,NA,TRBV20-1,CSASAPVQGNQPQHF
TRBJ2-1,TRBD2,TRBV24-1,CATSDFLAGEREQFF
TRBJ2-5,TRBD2,TRBV7-2,CASSLKAGGLPVETQYF
TRBJ1-4,NA,TRBV6-1,CASSTPRQGEKLFF
TRBJ1-6,NA,TRBV12-3/TRBV12-4,CASNIGPSGSPLHF
TRBJ2-7,TRBD1,TRBV19,CASSSDRASYEQYF
TRBJ2-5,TRBD1,TRBV20-1,CSAGGTGGETQYF
TRBJ2-7,TRBD1,TRBV6-8,CARTGTGGDKQYF
TRBJ1-2,NA,TRBV24-1,CATSVGANYGYTF
TRBJ2-5,NA,TRBV6-5,CASSYSGGFETQYF
TRBJ1-6,NA,TRBV25-1,CASSEWRPGNSPLHF
TRBJ1-2,NA,TRBV12-3/TRBV12-4,CASSFVRAANYGYTF
TRBJ2-5,TRBD2,TRBV6-1,CASRPGLGPETQYF
TRBJ1-4,NA,TRBV5-6,CASSLGRGYEKLFF
TRBJ1-2,NA,TRBV9,CASISGSGAHGYTF
TRBJ2-3,NA,TRBV15,CATRSGRTNTDTQYF
TRBJ2-5,NA,TRBV6-1,CASREPGVETQYF
TRBJ1-5,TRBD1,TRBV18,CASSENRGYNQPQHF
TRBJ1-1,TRBD1,TRBV6-2/TRBV6-3,CASSDPTGRNTEAFF
TRBJ1-4,TRBD1,TRBV20-1,CSAQTGGNEKLFF
TRBJ2-3,TRBD1,TRBV7-9,CASSPRGQGLTDTQYF